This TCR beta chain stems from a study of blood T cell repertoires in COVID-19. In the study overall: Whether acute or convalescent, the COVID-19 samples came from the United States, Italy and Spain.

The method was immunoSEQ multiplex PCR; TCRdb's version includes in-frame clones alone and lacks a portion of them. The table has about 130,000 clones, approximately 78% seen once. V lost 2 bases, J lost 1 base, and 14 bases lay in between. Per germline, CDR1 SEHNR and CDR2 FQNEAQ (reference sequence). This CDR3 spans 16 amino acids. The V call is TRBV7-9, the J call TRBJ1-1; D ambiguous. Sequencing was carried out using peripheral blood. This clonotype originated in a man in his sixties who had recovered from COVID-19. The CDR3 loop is CASSLIFPPQNTEAFF. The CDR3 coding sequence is TGTGCCAGCAGCTTAATTTTTCCCCCACAGAACACTGAAGCTTTCTTT.